These T cell receptor beta chains were read from a single sample in a study of control samples from healthy donors and cancer patients. Measured with immunoSEQ multiplex PCR; TCRdb has only the in-frame clones, and not every one. Here the sample spans about 110,000 clones, about 89% being singletons. The sequencing sample was made of blood. The receptors originated from a woman between 18 and 29 years old in good health. CDR3s include the opening cysteine and the closing phenylalanine or tryptophan. The D gene is left open where the match is weak. Size tells how often a clone was seen (once, few, many) or the class of an expanded clone, and some rows leave it out.

J: TRBJ1-3; size: .; D: .; V: TRBV7-9; length: 16; CDR3: CASSLGGSFSGNTIYF; DNA: TGTGCCAGCAGCTTAGGTGGGAGTTTCTCTGGAAACACCATATATTTT
J: TRBJ2-4; size: once; D: .; V: TRBV24-1; length: 14; CDR3: CATSDPGTKNIQYF; DNA: TGTGCCACCAGTGATCCCGGGACCAAAAACATTCAGTACTTC
J: TRBJ1-6; size: .; D: .; V: TRBV7-9; length: 12; CDR3: CASSRPNSPLHF; DNA: TGTGCCAGCAGCCGTCCGAATTCACCCCTCCACTTT
J: TRBJ2-7; size: .; D: .; V: TRBV11-2; length: 16; CDR3: CASSLDLGTTYYEQYF; DNA: TGTGCCAGCAGCTTAGATTTGGGGACCACATACTACGAGCAGTACTTC
J: TRBJ2-3; size: .; D: .; V: TRBV27; length: 17; CDR3: CASSLLLANRGADTQYF; DNA: TGTGCCAGCAGTTTACTGTTGGCTAATCGAGGGGCAGATACGCAGTATTTT
J: TRBJ2-7; size: few; D: TRBD2; V: TRBV6-5; length: 13; CDR3: CATAWGGAHEQYF; DNA: TGTGCCACCGCCTGGGGGGGAGCCCACGAGCAGTACTTC
J: TRBJ2-7; size: .; D: .; V: TRBV27; length: 14; CDR3: CASSFAYPSYEQYF; DNA: TGTGCCAGCAGTTTTGCGTACCCCTCCTACGAGCAGTACTTC
J: TRBJ2-7; size: .; D: TRBD2; V: TRBV28; length: 17; CDR3: CASTHFGGGAGSYEQYF; DNA: TGTGCCAGCACACACTTTGGCGGGGGGGCCGGGTCCTACGAGCAGTACTTC
J: TRBJ1-1; size: .; D: TRBD1; V: TRBV28; length: 14; CDR3: CASSLRQGRTEAFF; DNA: TGTGCCAGCAGTCTACGACAGGGGCGGACTGAAGCTTTCTTT
J: TRBJ1-4; size: .; D: .; V: TRBV28; length: 15; CDR3: CASSLLSVSDEKLFF; DNA: TGTGCCAGCAGCCTCCTTTCGGTGTCCGACGAAAAACTGTTTTTT
J: TRBJ1-3; size: .; D: .; V: TRBV5-4; length: 15; CDR3: CASSRVPGAGNTIYF; DNA: TGTGCCAGCAGCCGAGTCCCAGGGGCAGGAAACACCATATATTTT
J: TRBJ2-1; size: .; D: .; V: TRBV15; length: 14; CDR3: CASSGLRQPGWQFF; DNA: TGTGCCTCCTCCGGACTTCGTCAACCGGGGTGGCAGTTCTTC
J: TRBJ2-7; size: .; D: TRBD2; V: TRBV29-1; length: 15; CDR3: CSVSTGTSGSYEQYF; DNA: TGCAGCGTCTCCACCGGGACTAGCGGCTCCTACGAGCAGTACTTC
J: TRBJ1-4; size: .; D: .; V: TRBV28; length: 15; CDR3: CASSAHEVGEEKLFF; DNA: TGTGCCAGCAGTGCCCATGAGGTGGGAGAGGAAAAACTGTTTTTT
J: TRBJ2-7; size: .; D: TRBD2; V: TRBV7-2; length: 14; CDR3: CASSPWTSGSEQYF; DNA: TGTGCCAGCAGCCCCTGGACTAGCGGGAGCGAGCAGTACTTC
J: TRBJ2-3; size: .; D: TRBD1; V: TRBV14; length: 15; CDR3: CASSQTGLSTDTQYF; DNA: TGTGCCAGCAGCCAGACAGGGCTGAGCACAGATACGCAGTATTTT
J: TRBJ2-2; size: .; D: .; V: TRBV29-1; length: 11; CDR3: CSVEAAGELFF; DNA: TGCAGCGTTGAGGCCGCCGGGGAGCTGTTTTTT
J: TRBJ1-1; size: .; D: .; V: TRBV11-3; length: 14; CDR3: CASSPRQGNTEAFF; DNA: TGTGCCAGCAGCCCCCGGCAGGGAAACACTGAAGCTTTCTTT
J: TRBJ1-4; size: .; D: .; V: TRBV7-8; length: 16; CDR3: CASSSQTGTDNEKLFF; DNA: TGTGCCAGCAGCTCACAGACAGGAACCGATAATGAAAAACTGTTTTTT
J: TRBJ2-1; size: .; D: .; V: TRBV6-2/TRBV6-3; length: 14; CDR3: CASSSSGAYNEQFF; DNA: TGTGCCAGCAGTTCCTCCGGGGCCTACAATGAGCAGTTCTTC
J: TRBJ2-1; size: .; D: .; V: TRBV24-1; length: 14; CDR3: CATGASGVYNEQFF; DNA: TGTGCCACCGGGGCTTCTGGGGTCTACAATGAGCAGTTCTTC
J: TRBJ1-2; size: .; D: .; V: TRBV19; length: 15; CDR3: CASSISSGQGKGYTF; DNA: TGTGCCAGTAGTATATCGTCGGGGCAGGGCAAAGGCTACACCTTC
J: TRBJ2-3; size: few; D: TRBD2; V: TRBV29-1; length: 13; CDR3: CSVETSGGDTQYF; DNA: TGCAGCGTTGAAACCAGCGGGGGAGATACGCAGTATTTT
J: TRBJ1-2; size: .; D: .; V: TRBV6-2/TRBV6-3; length: 15; CDR3: CASSSGAFPNYGYTF; DNA: TGTGCCAGCAGCTCCGGGGCGTTTCCTAACTATGGCTACACCTTC
J: TRBJ1-1; size: .; D: .; V: TRBV19; length: 13; CDR3: CASSIVRNAEAFF; DNA: TGTGCCAGTAGTATAGTTAGGAACGCTGAAGCTTTCTTT
J: TRBJ2-3; size: .; D: .; V: TRBV19; length: 15; CDR3: CASSISASGTDTQYF; DNA: TGTGCCAGTAGTATATCCGCTAGCGGCACAGATACGCAGTATTTT
J: TRBJ2-2; size: .; D: .; V: TRBV19; length: 13; CDR3: CASSTTISGELFF; DNA: TGTGCCAGTAGTACGACGATATCCGGGGAGCTGTTTTTT
J: TRBJ2-1; size: .; D: TRBD1; V: TRBV23-1; length: 22; CDR3: CASTIRLRAGINPDRVRKVRFF; DNA: TGCGCCAGCACAATTAGACTCCGGGCAGGAATCAACCCGGACAGGGTGAGAAAAGTGAGGTTCTTC
J: TRBJ1-1; size: few; D: .; V: TRBV7-9; length: 11; CDR3: CASSLYTEAFF; DNA: TGTGCCAGCAGCTTGTACACTGAAGCTTTCTTT
J: TRBJ1-1; size: .; D: .; V: TRBV20-1; length: 11; CDR3: CSAREGREAFF; DNA: TGCAGTGCTAGAGAGGGTAGAGAAGCTTTCTTT
J: TRBJ1-1; size: .; D: .; V: TRBV7-2; length: 15; CDR3: CASSLDRQGSTEAFF; DNA: TGTGCCAGCAGCTTAGATAGGCAGGGCAGCACTGAAGCTTTCTTT
J: TRBJ1-5; size: .; D: .; V: TRBV28; length: 18; CDR3: CASKAPPGTPNSNQPQHF; DNA: TGTGCCAGCAAGGCCCCCCCTGGGACACCGAATAGCAATCAGCCCCAGCATTTT
J: TRBJ2-3; size: .; D: .; V: TRBV7-6; length: 16; CDR3: CASSLNPVLTTDTQYF; DNA: TGTGCCAGCAGCTTAAATCCGGTTCTCACCACAGATACGCAGTATTTT
J: TRBJ2-3; size: .; D: .; V: TRBV6-6; length: 16; CDR3: CASVNGQADRGDTQYF; DNA: TGTGCCAGCGTAAACGGGCAGGCCGACCGGGGAGATACGCAGTATTTT
J: TRBJ2-5; size: .; D: TRBD1; V: TRBV28; length: 17; CDR3: CASSRIRGQALQETQYF; DNA: TGTGCCAGCAGTAGGATCAGGGGACAGGCACTACAAGAGACCCAGTACTTC
J: TRBJ1-3; size: .; D: .; V: TRBV28; length: 13; CDR3: CASSEVGGNTIYF; DNA: TGTGCCAGCTCAGAAGTAGGCGGAAACACCATATATTTT
J: TRBJ2-7; size: .; D: .; V: TRBV7-9; length: 14; CDR3: CASSLGVGAYEQYF; DNA: TGTGCCAGCAGCTTAGGGGTTGGAGCCTACGAGCAGTACTTC
J: TRBJ2-3; size: few; D: TRBD2; V: TRBV19; length: 17; CDR3: CASSIKTSGSSTDTQYF; DNA: TGTGCCAGTAGTATTAAGACTAGCGGGAGTAGCACAGATACGCAGTATTTT
J: TRBJ2-5; size: .; D: TRBD2; V: TRBV28; length: 15; CDR3: CASSLSKSGRGLGYF; DNA: TGTGCCAGCAGTTTATCGAAAAGCGGGAGGGGCTTGGGGTACTTC
J: TRBJ2-1; size: .; D: TRBD1; V: TRBV2; length: 13; CDR3: CASSGDSYNEQFF; DNA: TGTGCCAGCAGTGGGGACAGCTACAATGAGCAGTTCTTC
J: TRBJ2-3; size: .; D: TRBD2; V: TRBV10-1; length: 14; CDR3: CASTSAGPTDTQYF; DNA: TGCGCCAGCACTTCAGCGGGACCCACAGATACGCAGTATTTT
J: TRBJ1-3; size: .; D: TRBD1; V: TRBV3-1/TRBV3-2; length: 14; CDR3: CASSQGGQGNTIYF; DNA: TGTGCCAGCAGCCAAGGGGGACAGGGAAACACCATATATTTT
J: TRBJ1-2; size: .; D: TRBD1; V: TRBV28; length: 15; CDR3: CASSSTGEAFYGYTF; DNA: TGTGCCAGCAGTTCTACAGGGGAGGCATTCTATGGCTACACCTTC
J: TRBJ2-7; size: few; D: .; V: TRBV5-5; length: 11; CDR3: CASSSNNEQYF; DNA: TGTGCCAGCAGCTCCAATAACGAGCAGTACTTC
J: TRBJ2-7; size: .; D: TRBD2; V: TRBV5-5; length: 15; CDR3: CASSPSGGAGYEQYF; DNA: TGTGCCAGCAGCCCAAGCGGGGGGGCCGGTTACGAGCAGTACTTC
J: TRBJ2-7; size: .; D: TRBD1; V: TRBV6-1; length: 17; CDR3: CASSEGSPGQGNYEQYF; DNA: TGTGCCAGCAGTGAAGGAAGTCCGGGACAGGGAAACTACGAGCAGTACTTC
J: TRBJ1-5; size: .; D: .; V: TRBV28; length: 14; CDR3: CASSPTEQGEFQHF; DNA: TGTGCCAGCAGCCCGACAGAACAGGGAGAGTTCCAGCATTTT
J: TRBJ1-5; size: .; D: TRBD1; V: TRBV27; length: 16; CDR3: CASSPFRDSPNQPQHF; DNA: TGTGCCAGCAGTCCTTTCCGGGACAGCCCTAATCAGCCCCAGCATTTT
J: TRBJ2-3; size: once; D: .; V: TRBV28; length: 17; CDR3: CASSLFSSRDSTDTQYF; DNA: TGTGCCAGCAGTTTATTCTCGTCCCGGGACAGCACAGATACGCAGTATTTT
J: TRBJ1-2; size: .; D: .; V: TRBV12-2; length: 15; CDR3: CASRLTGGTTFGYTF; DNA: TGTGCAAGTCGCTTAACAGGGGGCACAACCTTTGGCTACACCTTC
J: TRBJ1-4; size: .; D: .; V: TRBV9; length: 13; CDR3: CASGAPGSEKLFF; DNA: TGTGCCAGTGGGGCCCCAGGGAGTGAAAAACTGTTTTTT
J: TRBJ2-5; size: few; D: TRBD1; V: TRBV7-6; length: 13; CDR3: CASARGRQETQYF; DNA: TGTGCCAGCGCGAGGGGGCGTCAAGAGACCCAGTACTTC
J: TRBJ2-3; size: .; D: TRBD2; V: TRBV4-2; length: 15; CDR3: CASSQGLAGPDTQYF; DNA: TGTGCCAGCAGCCAGGGACTAGCGGGACCAGATACGCAGTATTTT
J: TRBJ2-7; size: .; D: .; V: TRBV5-1; length: 14; CDR3: CASSFTGSSYEQYF; DNA: TGCGCCAGCAGCTTTACAGGATCCTCCTACGAGCAGTACTTC
J: TRBJ2-5; size: .; D: .; V: TRBV5-1; length: 16; CDR3: CASSLARRTAQETQYF; DNA: TGCGCCAGCAGCTTAGCTCGCAGGACAGCCCAAGAGACCCAGTACTTC
J: TRBJ2-1; size: .; D: TRBD2; V: TRBV7-2; length: 15; CDR3: CASSSGGASYNEQFF; DNA: TGTGCCAGCAGCAGCGGGGGGGCCTCCTACAATGAGCAGTTCTTC
J: TRBJ2-7; size: .; D: .; V: TRBV2; length: 16; CDR3: CASSPQAGTASYEQYF; DNA: TGTGCCAGCAGTCCCCAGGCCGGGACCGCCTCCTACGAGCAGTACTTC
J: TRBJ2-3; size: .; D: TRBD2; V: TRBV4-2; length: 18; CDR3: CASSQERRASGLTDTQYF; DNA: TGTGCCAGCAGCCAAGAAAGGCGGGCTAGCGGGCTCACAGATACGCAGTATTTT